This T cell receptor (beta chain) was observed in a study of CD8+ T cells in alopecia areata. About the study: Once tofacitinib had been taken for 6 to 18 months, 6 months off drug followed.

Following extraction, RNA underwent reverse transcription to cDNA, which served as the sequencing template. Sequencing used immunoSEQ multiplex PCR; TCRdb keeps in-frame clones, though not all of them. The sample contains some 56,000 clones, 90% to 97% of which appear only once. Study-wide results and caveats: For lesional scalp, especially alopecia totalis/universalis, clonality was higher than in normal scalp. Sharing of TCR sequences between patients (possibly for HLA-related reasons) was less clear than in mice.

This CDR3 contains 15 residues. Worth noting for this clone: Its matching antigen is unknown.

Both CD4+ and CD8+ T cells were separated by sorting PBMCs. This specimen consisted of CD8+ T cells sorted from blood, obtained at week 0. The clonotype originates from a human donor with alopecia areata. The rearrangement uses TRBV5-7 and TRBJ2-5, with a weak D call TRBD2 (5 bases). The J call is in doubt because the DNA end fits TRBJ2-7 better. TRBV5-7 is classed as an ORF, of uncertain function. The CDR3 DNA follows: TGTGCCAGCAGCTTGAGCGGCAGACTCTCCTACGAGCAGTACTTC. This codes for CASSLSGRLSYEQYF.